The T cell receptor (beta chain) under discussion was sequenced for a study of shared clonotypes between healthy human individuals. Study-level findings and limits: Roughly 5% of naive CD4 clonotypes were shared across four donors.

Deep-level running was used for the assay. Assay used: immunoSEQ multiplex PCR; TCRdb lists only in-frame clones, some missing. The repertoire includes approximately 1.4 million clones, 98% of them detected once, and about 0.45% sits in the top ten. V trimming: 5 bases; J trimming: 4 bases; junction bases outside the gene matches: 10. Germline CDR1 reads LNHDA; CDR2 reads SQIVND (reference sequence). This CDR3 has 15 amino acids. The donor cohort consisted entirely of Caucasian adults residing in Nashville, Tennessee. On this clone itself: Its antigen is still unknown.

This clonotype was sampled from a man aged 30-40 years in good health. The material sequenced was naive CD4+ T cells sorted from blood. Subset meaning: CD45RA+ positively selected. The chain links TRBV19 to TRBJ2-7; the match to TRBD1 covers 8 bases. CDR3 protein: CASSSRGPKSYEQYF. In nucleotides, the CDR3 is TGTGCCAGTAGTTCCAGGGGGCCCAAATCTTACGAGCAGTACTTC.